The clone carrying this T cell receptor (beta chain) was observed a few times. Its antigen remains unknown. MiXCR, applied by TCRdb to the 5' RACE reads, yields one record per CDR3 protein. Among a few hundred thousand distinct CDR3 sequences listed, more than 9% were seen once. This record belongs to a study of CD8 T cells in ankylosing spondylitis. Study-level points and caveats: Clones linked to disease were reported to show significant enrichment in matched ankylosing spondylitis synovial fluid. Ankylosing spondylitis blood appeared to carry a characteristic TCR beta motif of roughly eight highly homologous variants. Peripheral blood held disease-linked clones only at relatively low frequency, and these were CD8+. Some motif variants were previously reported in reactive arthritis synovial fluid and blood.

The germline V gene encodes CDR1 LGHDT and CDR2 YNNKEL (reference sequence). The CDR3 length is 15 residues. Trimming took 3 bases from V and 0 from J, leaving 12 bases between them. Sequenced input: blood, either unsorted or a sorted T cell fraction (not recorded which). This sequence originates from a male donor with ankylosing spondylitis or in good health (not recorded which). The chain joins TRBV3-1 to TRBJ2-7; D might be TRBD1 (5 bases). The CDR3 sequence: CASSQGVGPSYEQYF. The CDR3 nucleotides are TGTGCCAGCAGCCAGGGCGTGGGGCCCTCCTACGAGCAGTACTTC.